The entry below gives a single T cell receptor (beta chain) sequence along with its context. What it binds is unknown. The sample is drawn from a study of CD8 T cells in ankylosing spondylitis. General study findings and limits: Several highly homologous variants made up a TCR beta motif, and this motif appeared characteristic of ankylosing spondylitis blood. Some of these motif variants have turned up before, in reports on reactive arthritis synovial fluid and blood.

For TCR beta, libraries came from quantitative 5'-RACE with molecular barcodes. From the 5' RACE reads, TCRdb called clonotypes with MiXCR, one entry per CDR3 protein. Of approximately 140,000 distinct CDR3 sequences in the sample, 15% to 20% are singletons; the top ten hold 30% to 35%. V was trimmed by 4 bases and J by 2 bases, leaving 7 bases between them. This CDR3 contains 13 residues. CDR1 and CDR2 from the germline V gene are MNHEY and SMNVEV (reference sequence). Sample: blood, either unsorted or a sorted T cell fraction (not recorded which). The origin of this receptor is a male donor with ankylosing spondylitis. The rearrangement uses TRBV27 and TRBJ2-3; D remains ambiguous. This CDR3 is CASSWVTTDTQYF. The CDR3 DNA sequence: TGTGCCAGCAGTTGGGTCACCACAGATACGCAGTATTTT.